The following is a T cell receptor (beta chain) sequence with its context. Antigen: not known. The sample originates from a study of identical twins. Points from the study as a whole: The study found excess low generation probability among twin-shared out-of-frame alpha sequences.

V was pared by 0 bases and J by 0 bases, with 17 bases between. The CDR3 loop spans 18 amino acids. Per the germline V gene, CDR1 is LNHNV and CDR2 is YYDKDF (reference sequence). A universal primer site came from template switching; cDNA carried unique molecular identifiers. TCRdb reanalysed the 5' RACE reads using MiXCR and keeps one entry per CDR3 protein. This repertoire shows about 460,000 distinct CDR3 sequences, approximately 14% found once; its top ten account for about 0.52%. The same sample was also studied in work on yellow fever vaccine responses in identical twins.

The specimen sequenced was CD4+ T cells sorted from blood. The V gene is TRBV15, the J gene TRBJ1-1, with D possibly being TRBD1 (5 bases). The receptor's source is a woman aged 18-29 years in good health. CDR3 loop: CATSRDISGPRMNTEAFF. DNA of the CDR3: TGTGCCACCAGCAGAGATATTTCAGGGCCGAGAATGAACACTGAAGCTTTCTTT.